The 28 T cell receptor beta chains listed next were all sequenced from one sample in a study of blood T cell repertoires in COVID-19. Here immunoSEQ multiplex PCR was the method, and the copy in TCRdb shows in-frame clones only, minus some. Found here are about 62,000 clones, 88% of them singletons; the top ten hold 1% to 1.5%. The specimen was peripheral blood. All receptors derive from a woman aged 60 to 75 with acute or convalescent COVID-19.

The genes are TRBV6-5 and TRBJ1-6; D uncertain. With 10 bases removed from V and 0 bases from J, the gap between germline ends came to 13 bases. In germline, CDR1 is MNHEY, CDR2 SVGAGI. The CDR3 extends over 15 amino acids. The CDR3 region has the DNA TGTGCCACCAAGGCGGGGAGCTCCTATAATTCACCCCTCCACTTT. The encoded protein is CATKAGSSYNSPLHF.

Remarks on this clone: Sequence at one end of the junction differs from germline and may be a read error. In DNA form, the CDR3 reads TGCGCCAGCGGTGAGGGTCGTGGCATGGGGAGCACTGAAGCTTTCTTT. It translates to CASGEGRGMGSTEAFF. The V and J genes are TRBV10-2 and TRBJ1-1; D not resolved. The CDR3 is made up of 16 amino acids. CDR1 is WSHSY, CDR2 SAAADI, per germline.

This chain joins TRBV4-3 and TRBJ1-5; D may be TRBD1 (5 bases). Germline V gives CDR1 LGHNA, CDR2 YSLEER. V was pared by 0 bases and J by 1 base, with 10 bases between. CDR3 length equals 16 residues. The CDR3 spells CASSQEYRLSNQPQHF. The CDR3 nucleotides read TGCGCCAGCAGCCAAGAGTACAGGCTGAGCAATCAGCCCCAGCATTTT.

CDR3 region: CASSLMAGGPGELFF. CDR3 in DNA: TGTGCCAGCAGCTTAATGGCGGGAGGACCCGGGGAGCTGTTTTTT. The chain employs TRBV7-3 and TRBJ2-2; 8 nucleotides match TRBD2. V trimming: 1 base; J trimming: 6 bases; junction bases outside the gene matches: 4. The CDR3 has 15 amino acids. Per germline, CDR1 SGHTA and CDR2 FQGTGA.

V gene TRBV5-1 combines with J gene TRBJ1-6; TRBD1 agrees at 8 bases. This CDR3 spans 15 amino acids. The germline gives CDR1 SGHRS, CDR2 YFSETQ. The trim removed 5 bases at V and 7 bases at J, leaving 8 bases unmatched. The CDR3 region is CASSAQTGENSPLHF. The CDR3 DNA reads as TGCGCCAGCAGTGCCCAGACAGGGGAGAATTCACCCCTCCACTTT. The full variable domain, with the rest looked up from reference TRBV5-1 and TRBJ1-6, is KAGVTQTPRYLIKTRGQQVTLSCSPISGHRSVSWYQQTPGQGLQFLFEYFSETQRNKGNFPGRFSGRQFSNSRSEMNVSTLELGDSALYLCASSAQTGENSPLHFGNGTRLTVT.

The chain recombines TRBV3-1 (or the pseudogene TRBV3-2) with TRBJ2-5; D is unresolved. Germline V gives CDR1 LGHDT, CDR2 YNNKEL (reference sequence). This CDR3 is 15 amino acids long. V lost 0 bases, J lost 9 bases, and 17 bases lay in between. CDR3 in amino acids: CASSQDGLLSTSQYF. As DNA, the CDR3 is TGTGCCAGCAGCCAAGACGGGTTACTGTCAACGTCCCAGTACTTC.

J is TRBJ1-2 and V is TRBV6-5; D might be TRBD1 (5 bases). In germline, CDR1 is MNHEY, CDR2 SVGAGI. The CDR3 consists of 14 residues. The V gene lost 4 bases and the J gene lost 8 bases, with 17 bases spanning the gap. The CDR3 nucleotides read TGTGCCAGCAGTTCCGGGGGTCTATCAAGCGGCTACACCTTC. Translating gives CASSSGGLSSGYTF.

The chain carries TRBV7-2 and TRBJ2-2; TRBD1 aligns across 7 bases. Germline V lookup: CDR1 SGHTA, CDR2 FQGNSA. V dropped 4 bases and J dropped 8; count of bases not matched to a gene: 4. CDR3 length: 13 amino acids. This CDR3 reads CASSSRGRGELFF. CDR3 sequence (DNA): TGTGCCAGCAGCTCCAGGGGGAGAGGGGAGCTGTTTTTT.

The chain combines TRBV5-1 with TRBJ1-2; a possible D gene is TRBD1 (5 bases). The V gene lost 0 bases and the J gene lost 5 bases, with 14 bases spanning the gap. CDR3 length equals 15 residues. In germline, CDR1 is SGHRS, CDR2 YFSETQ. In DNA form, the CDR3 reads TGCGCCAGCAGCTTGGTGGCCAGGGAAGAGTATGGCTACACCTTC. Translating it yields CASSLVAREEYGYTF.

This sequence joins TRBV3-1 (or the pseudogene TRBV3-2) and TRBJ1-1; D not resolved. Germline CDR1 reads LGHDT; CDR2 reads YNNKEL (reference sequence). CDR3 length: 13 amino acids. V dropped 3 bases and J dropped 0 bases, with 5 bases sitting between them. Here the CDR3 reads CASSQFMNTEAFF. The DNA for the CDR3 is TGTGCCAGCAGCCAGTTTATGAACACTGAAGCTTTCTTT.

V is TRBV27 and J is TRBJ1-5; perhaps TRBD1 as D (5 bases). Germline V gene lookup returns CDR1 MNHEY and CDR2 SMNVEV (reference sequence). The V end was cut by 2 bases, the J end by 6 bases, with 14 bases between. The CDR3 spans 15 residues. In nucleotides, the CDR3 is TGTGCCAGCAGTTTAGGGGGGTCGGGGGGTCAGCCCCAGCATTTT. It codes for CASSLGGSGGQPQHF.

The V call is TRBV5-8, the J call TRBJ1-4; 9 bases are shared with TRBD1. There are 15 residues in the CDR3. Per the germline V gene, CDR1 is SGHTS and CDR2 is YDEGEE. J lost 8 bases, V lost 5 bases, and 10 bases had no gene match. The CDR3, as DNA: TGTGCCAGCAGATTTACAGGGGGCGCTGGAGAAAAACTGTTTTTT. Its protein is CASRFTGGAGEKLFF.

The table lists this clone with a count of one. This chain uses TRBV10-3 with TRBJ2-7; 8 bases align to TRBD2. V trimming: 0 bases; J trimming: 5 bases; junction bases outside the gene matches: 9. Germline CDR1 and CDR2: ENHRY and SYGVKD. CDR3 size: 16 residues. The CDR3 is CAISESRAGAGDEQYV. Written as DNA, the CDR3 is TGTGCCATCAGTGAGTCTAGAGCGGGAGCCGGGGACGAGCAGTACGTC.

The chain links TRBV15 to TRBJ1-6; D uncertain. Germline values: CDR1 LNHNV, CDR2 YYDKDF (reference sequence). The CDR3 length is 18 residues. V lost 1 base and J lost 1, with 14 bases in between. The DNA for the CDR3 is TGTGCCACCAGCAGAGTCGGGGAGGGCTTGTCCTATAATTCACCCCTCCACTTT. Encoded protein: CATSRVGEGLSYNSPLHF.

A single count supports this clone. The chain is built from TRBV27 and TRBJ2-5; D might be TRBD1 (5 bases). The CDR3 has 13 amino acids. In germline, CDR1 is MNHEY, CDR2 SMNVEV (reference sequence). Deletions cut 3 bases from V and 1 base from J, with 6 bases between. CDR3 sequence (DNA): TGTGCCAGCAGTTTCACAGGCCAAGAGACCCAGTACTTC. This sequence encodes CASSFTGQETQYF.

This clone was recorded only once. The rearrangement uses TRBV4-1 and TRBJ2-7; TRBD1 might be the D (5 bases). This CDR3 contains 14 residues. V shed 1 base and J shed 0 bases, with 7 bases lying between them. Germline-derived CDR1 and CDR2 are MGHRA and YSYEKL. The CDR3 sequence: CASSQVQGSYEQYV. Written as DNA, the CDR3 is TGCGCCAGCAGCCAAGTGCAGGGCTCCTACGAGCAGTACGTC.

The V gene is TRBV9, the J gene TRBJ2-1; the match to TRBD2 covers 12 bases. The germline gives CDR1 SGDLS, CDR2 YYNGEE. V lost 0 bases to trimming and J lost 10 bases; unmatched junction nucleotides: 5. The CDR3 runs to 15 residues. The CDR3 protein is CASSVEGLAGKEQFF. CDR3 DNA sequence: TGTGCCAGCAGCGTAGAGGGACTAGCGGGCAAAGAGCAGTTCTTC.

The chain uses TRBV28 and TRBJ1-2; D remains ambiguous. The CDR3 length is 12 residues. Trimming took off 6 bases at V and 3 bases at J, with 8 bases between the two ends. Germline assignment: CDR1 MDHEN and CDR2 SYDVKM. The CDR3 DNA sequence: TGTGCCAGCAGCCGTAGTGACTATGGCTACACCTTC. It encodes CASSRSDYGYTF.

This clone came up once. The V gene is TRBV7-9, the J gene TRBJ1-2; 7 bases fit TRBD1. Germline CDR1 and CDR2: SEHNR and FQNEAQ (reference sequence). V trimming: 4 bases; J trimming: 4 bases; junction bases outside the gene matches: 3. This CDR3 has 13 amino acids. The CDR3 reads CASSSDRTYGYTF. DNA for the CDR3: TGTGCCAGCAGCTCGGACAGGACCTATGGCTACACCTTC.

The chain is built from TRBV15 and TRBJ2-3; 7 bases agree with TRBD2. The CDR3 consists of 16 residues. Trimming cost V 1 base and J 2 bases; bases outside gene matches: 6. The germline gives CDR1 LNHNV, CDR2 YYDKDF (reference sequence). CDR3 loop: CATSRAGRGITDTQYF. The CDR3 bases are TGTGCCACCAGCAGAGCGGGGCGGGGGATCACAGATACGCAGTATTTT.

V is TRBV6-6 and J is TRBJ1-6; 7 bases align to TRBD1. Germline CDR1 and CDR2: MNHNY and SVGAGI (reference sequence). This CDR3 comprises 13 residues. V gave up 7 bases and J gave up 9 bases; unmatched junction bases: 6. The CDR3 spells CASMDRRRSPLHF. CDR3 sequence (DNA): TGTGCCAGCATGGACAGGAGGCGTTCACCCCTCCACTTT.

This clone was seen more than once but under ten times. This rearrangement joins TRBV3-1 (or the pseudogene TRBV3-2) to TRBJ1-2; 9 bases match TRBD1. The length of the CDR3 is 13 residues. Germline CDR1 reads LGHDT; CDR2 reads YNNKEL (reference sequence). V shed 4 bases, J shed 6 bases, and the junction held 3 bases outside the gene matches. The CDR3 sequence: CASSPRDRDGYTF. DNA for the CDR3: TGTGCCAGCAGCCCCCGGGACAGGGATGGCTACACCTTC.

The chain employs TRBV24-1 and TRBJ1-1; D call uncertain. This CDR3 region has 12 residues. Between the trimmed V and J ends, which lost 8 bases and 4 bases, there was a span of 10 bases. In germline, CDR1 is KGHDR, CDR2 SFDVKD. CDR3 sequence: CATIPWSTEAFF. In DNA, the CDR3 is TGTGCCACCATCCCTTGGAGCACTGAAGCTTTCTTT.

The V gene is TRBV25-1, the J gene TRBJ1-1; no definite D call. Trimming cost V 5 bases and J 3 bases, with 4 bases left between them. The germline CDR1 and CDR2 sequences are MGHDK and SYGVNS. This CDR3 spans 11 amino acids. DNA for the CDR3: TGTGCCAGCAGTCGTCACACTGAAGCTTTCTTT. Translating gives CASSRHTEAFF.

The chain is built from TRBV28 and TRBJ1-2; a weak D match, TRBD1 (5 bases). Germline loops: CDR1 MDHEN, CDR2 SYDVKM. The V end lost 3 bases, the J end lost 4 bases, and 15 bases lay between the germline ends. The CDR3 consists of 15 residues. The CDR3 DNA reads as TGTGCCAGCAGTTTGGAGTATTCAGGGTCCTATGGCTACACCTTC. Translated, it gives CASSLEYSGSYGYTF.

V usage is TRBV7-9 and J usage is TRBJ1-3, with D perhaps matching TRBD1 (6 bases). The V end lost 4 bases, the J end lost 0 bases, and 10 bases lay between the germline ends. The CDR3 runs to 15 residues. Germline assignment: CDR1 SEHNR and CDR2 FQNEAQ (reference sequence). The CDR3: CASSSDRSSGNTIYF. CDR3 sequence (DNA): TGTGCCAGCAGCTCTGACAGGAGCTCTGGAAACACCATATATTTT.

The CDR3 loop reads CASSQGGGGVGNQPQHF. The CDR3 DNA follows: TGTGCCAGCAGCCAAGGAGGGGGCGGTGTTGGCAATCAGCCCCAGCATTTT. The rearrangement links TRBV3-1 (or the pseudogene TRBV3-2) to TRBJ1-5, with 7 positions matching TRBD1. Germline V lookup: CDR1 LGHDT, CDR2 YNNKEL (reference sequence). V was clipped by 1 base and J by 2 bases; unmatched bases: 8. The CDR3 totals 17 residues.

The V gene is TRBV12-3 or TRBV12-4, the J gene TRBJ2-7; D gene uncertain. The CDR3 has 13 residues. V gave up 3 bases and J gave up 3 bases, with 9 bases separating them. In DNA form, the CDR3 reads TGTGCCAGCAGTTTGGGCATCTACTACGAGCAGTACGTC. Protein product: CASSLGIYYEQYV.